The T cell receptor beta chain described here comes from a study of cytomegalovirus exposure and HLA in healthy donors (dated by TCRdb to about 2017). Some background on the complete study: According to an earlier analysis of 587 of the donors, about 190 million T cells yielded approximately 120 million unique TCR beta sequences and more than 250 Gb of sequence data. Donor age, sex, ethnicity and CMV serostatus were collected together with the repertoire data. Every discovery cohort repertoire had been produced on one sequencing platform. To predict cytomegalovirus infection status, the study combined high-throughput TCR immunosequencing, statistical association of individual TCRs with disease status, and machine learning. Among around 400 genotyped donors of the cohort, an average of around 240,000 unique TCR beta nucleotide sequences was sequenced per donor, of which 15% to 20% were non-productive. The study profiled the T cell repertoires of under 850 subjects by immunosequencing and related them to cytomegalovirus serostatus. An early release that covered fewer than 750 HLA-typed donors contained approximately 300 gigabases of sequencing data and 80 million or so unique TCR sequences. Class I and class II HLA loci were covered by the typing at four-digit resolution. Of the approximately 400 genotyped donors, approximately 81% were placed in the genetic ancestry cluster associated with self-reported Caucasian donors. Rather than drawing on any new phenotypic data, the later analysis identified candidate immune exposures from TCR beta sequences and the way those sequences occurred across donors. A later genetic analysis used genome-wide SNP genotypes for about three fifths of the 666 donors, treating that subset as a discovery cohort. To study patterns of TCR occurrence, a later analysis re-analyzed previously published TCR beta repertoires from hundreds of donors and added high-resolution HLA genotyping. The number of typed donors differed by locus: roughly 629-640 for A, B, C, DRB1 and DQB1; some 540 for DQA1; 606 for DPA1; and 400 to 480 for DPB1. The aim of the study was to test whether cataloging public T cell receptors could identify signatures of past pathogen exposure. An earlier analysis of 587 of the donors used high-throughput TCR beta sequencing to judge whether each TCR beta V gene segment behaved as functional or pseudogenic. Four or five DR-DQ haplotypes were handled as single units for association and clustering because linkage in the cohort was strong. Besides the first cohort of around 700 subjects, a separate validation cohort made up of 120 different subjects was used.

Points on this clone: Its recognized antigen is unknown. Base-call qualities are not available, and no considerably larger clone is one nucleotide away.

Broader findings and caveats from the paper: Because counts were too low, some 17 rarely observed V segments, including chromosome 9 orphons, were excluded from the earlier analysis of 500 to 700 of the donors. Because HLA typing was unavailable for some donors at each locus, only the typed subset was used in association tests. Several of the top co-occurrence clusters appeared to be linked to parvovirus B19, influenza, CMV and Epstein-Barr virus, according to a later analysis. In a later analysis, TCR association rates were found to vary across HLA loci, with the most associated TCRs seen for DRB1 alleles and the fewest for HLA-C alleles. According to a later analysis, most CMV-associated TCR beta chains appeared to be HLA-restricted, and the HLA associations seemed to be driven largely by CMV exposure. Presence/absence analyses assumed roughly uniform sequencing depth across donors, an assumption that may not hold. Three of the identified cytomegalovirus-associated TCR beta chains were confirmed in vitro to be specific for cytomegalovirus antigens. In both the original and validation cohorts, the classifier was reported to diagnose cytomegalovirus status with high specificity and sensitivity. The only immune exposure information available for the cohort was CMV serostatus. In an earlier analysis of fewer than 750 of the donors, most TCR beta V segments were observed in productive rearrangements about 90% or about 30% of the time, broadly matching IMGT annotations. Compared with equally common non-associated chains, HLA-associated TCR beta chains in a later analysis were more clonally expanded and had lower generation probabilities. It was suggested by the authors that the approach could potentially be generalized to other disease states and immunological phenotypes. The sequencing pipeline was judged likely to have produced a cluster of highly shared sequence variants as a technical artifact. According to a later genetic analysis, donors in an Asian-associated ancestry cluster had fewer N-insertions in productive TCRs than the approximately 630-donor mean. A further reported finding was that TCR beta sequences accurately predicted the HLA-A and HLA-B alleles for most subjects in the first cohort. Some IMGT-functional V segments, including TRBV6-2 and TRBV6-3, could not be told apart with the 87-base-pair reads, so those segments were excluded. While some public TCRs were present in many individuals, most TCR sequences turned up only very rarely across donors. Only TCR beta chains were sequenced in this cohort, and the absence of alpha or paired-chain data limited detectable features. Linkage disequilibrium might explain the correlated functional status among segregating V segments, but an unknown experimental factor could not be excluded. A later genetic analysis associated a missense DCLRE1C variant with V-gene and J-gene trimming of TCR beta chains, and an independent cohort replicated the association. A total of 164 TCR beta chains were listed by the study as associated with cytomegalovirus. Assigning TCR associations to individual alleles was difficult when HLA alleles, especially DR and DQ, strongly co-occurred. At a false discovery rate of 0.05, a later analysis linked 16,951 TCR beta sequences to specific HLA alleles.

In total, 500 to 700 healthy bone marrow donors made up the cohort. All cohort members were sampled while nominally healthy, although unrecorded immune exposures were likely present. The donor tested CMV seronegative and was one of the 352 seronegative cohort members. A peripheral blood sample was provided by each donor, and peripheral blood mononuclear cells were used for TCR beta sequencing. The Qiagen DNeasy Blood Extraction Kit was used to extract genomic DNA from the blood cell samples. From the germline V gene, CDR1 is SGHRS and CDR2 is YFSETQ. The CDR3, from cysteine to phenylalanine, totals 13 residues. Kept here is only the CDR3 DNA, which spans 39 bases and is read in frame from base 1. The trim is 0 bases for V and 3 bases for J, with a gap of 3 bases between the germline ends. Receptors were amplified or captured by the immunoSEQ multiplex PCR assay. A mixture of 60 forward primers for TCR Vbeta segments and 13 reverse primers for TCR Jbeta segments was used in the multiplex PCR. The CDR3 region of rearranged TCR beta genes was amplified from genomic DNA with a multiplex PCR assay. The Illumina HiSeq System was used to sequence the amplified TCR beta libraries as 87-base-pair reads. The study's processing was this. Across the 670 or so repertoires, a later analysis counted 75 million to 90 million unique TCR beta chains, 8.5 million to 12 million of which were shared by at least two donors. To remove PCR and sequencing errors, raw reads were error-corrected and collapsed into unique sequences using a nearest-neighbor algorithm that merged closely related sequences. To assign V, D and J gene segments, CDR3 sequences were aligned to IMGT reference sequences. Each retained sequence needed at least a six-nucleotide match to both a V gene segment and a J gene segment. Rearrangements were called productive when the CDR3 lacked stop codons and stayed in frame with V and J; all others were non-productive. Following IMGT convention, CDR3 was defined as the stretch from the second conserved V-encoded cysteine to the conserved J-encoded phenylalanine. The earlier analysis of about 500 of the donors excluded sequences that lacked an unambiguous match to a single V gene segment. In an earlier analysis of 450 to 700 of the donors, V segments were called functional above 56.7% productive rearrangements and were called segregating when the between-donor standard deviation exceeded 5%. To diagnose cytomegalovirus status from the catalog of TCR beta chain sequences, a statistical classification framework was built. In a later analysis, V and J genes were assigned by comparing TCR nucleotide sequences against IMGT/GENE-DB human TR gene sequences. Using the TCRdist pipeline, a later analysis assigned CDR3 sequences along with most-parsimonious VDJ recombination scenarios. In a later analysis, each TCR beta chain was defined by its CDR3 amino acid sequence together with its V-gene family, and reads without a unique V-gene family were excluded. A later analysis removed over 500 highly shared, low-generation-probability nucleotide sequences to deal with suspected cross-contamination and a sequencing artifact. In a later analysis, a clonal expansion index for each public chain was calculated from normalized within-repertoire ranks of inferred template counts. A later analysis computed generation probabilities with a VDJ recombination model fitted to out-of-frame rearrangements, and checked the results against IGoR. A later analysis scored TCR-TCR, TCR-HLA and TCR-CMV co-occurrence with hypergeometric tests, applying a repertoire-size bias correction to TCR pairs. A later analysis estimated false discovery rates by permuting HLA or CMV assignments 20 times. In a later analysis, co-occurring TCRs were grouped with DBSCAN, and TCRdist sequence similarity was added when clustering was performed within HLA-allele-positive subsets. Repertoires with fewer than 30,000 or more than 120,000 public chains were left out of co-occurrence clustering, as were several repertoires with anomalous nucleotide sharing. Here the immuneACCESS table is served through TCRdb, limited to in-frame sequences with V and J called. Missing clones are a known gap in these copies; in checked studies unresolved V genes cover under half, and the rest lacks a known reason. The D gene and trimming were derived from the DNA, and the V and J assignments and clone size from that table. The table for this sample lists about 200,000 clones; around 88% of them were counted only once. The ten largest clonotypes hold roughly 0.32% of the sample.

Sequencing was performed on PBMCs. The V and J genes are TRBV5-1 and TRBJ2-2, with no confidently assigned D gene. This sequence originates from a woman in her 30s in good health and CMV-seronegative. This receptor carries the CDR3 CASSLADTGELFF. The DNA sequence is as follows: TGCGCCAGCAGCTTGGCGGACACCGGGGAGCTGTTTTTT.